This TCR beta chain was identified in a study of Ad26.COV2.S vaccination and SARS-CoV-2 variants. Treatment specified: some 19 received Ad26.COV2.S at low or high dose, single or two shots; five or six received placebo; per-sample allocation not given. Each sample was drawn 63 days after the first injection (of vaccine or placebo). This clone has a single count. Its antigen is unidentified. This CDR3 is also generated by other DNA sequences in the sample. Study observations and caveats: A substantial breadth of spike-specific CD8+ and CD4+ T cell responses after vaccination has been reported. Spike-specific TCR breadth in vaccine recipients exceeded that seen in placebo recipients.

CDR3 size: 14 residues. V dropped 6 bases and J dropped 0; count of bases not matched to a gene: 1. Germline CDR1 ENHRY, CDR2 SYGVKD. The table came from immunoSEQ multiplex PCR; TCRdb's copy has only in-frame clones and leaves some out. The sample has fewer than 800,000 clones; around 92% are singletons. The chain couples TRBV10-3 to TRBJ2-7, with 11 bases aligning to TRBD2. This sample comprised peripheral blood, obtained in a trial of Ad26.COV2.S vaccine versus placebo. The TCR sequence derives from a person between 18 and 59 years old who received the Ad26.COV2.S COVID-19 vaccine or a placebo. The CDR3 region is CAIRTSGSSYEQYF. CDR3 DNA: TGTGCCATCAGAACTAGCGGGAGCTCCTACGAGCAGTACTTC.